This is a list of T cell receptor beta chains from one sample in a study of radiotherapy plus CTLA-4 blockade in lung cancer. Sequencing used immunoSEQ multiplex PCR; TCRdb keeps in-frame clones, though not all of them. Of 65,000 to 95,000 clones detected, about nine tenths appear once; the ten largest clones hold 35% to 50%. The specimen comprised peripheral blood, sampled from a patient treated with radiotherapy plus ipilimumab. Receptors were obtained from a human donor with non-small cell lung cancer that progressed on radiotherapy plus ipilimumab. CDR3s include the opening cysteine and the closing phenylalanine or tryptophan. The D gene is left open where the match is weak. Expanded clones are given a class, and other clones once, few, many or no size at all.

V: TRBV6-5
length: 15
size: .
D: .
J: TRBJ2-3
DNA: TGTGCCAGCAGTTACTCCGCTAGTTCAACAGATACGCAGTATTTT
CDR3: CASSYSASSTDTQYF

V: TRBV29-1
length: 12
size: .
D: .
J: TRBJ1-3
DNA: TGCAGCGTGTGGGACCCCGGAAACACCATATATTTT
CDR3: CSVWDPGNTIYF

V: TRBV29-1
length: 15
size: .
D: .
J: TRBJ2-5
DNA: TGCAGCGCCACCCCGACAGGACAACGGAGGGAGACCCAGTACTTC
CDR3: CSATPTGQRRETQYF

V: TRBV5-1
length: 18
size: .
D: TRBD2
J: TRBJ2-1
DNA: TGCGCCAGCAGCTCGGGAATACAAGTAGCGGGACTGGGCAATGAGCAGTTCTTC
CDR3: CASSSGIQVAGLGNEQFF

V: TRBV7-3
length: 14
size: .
D: .
J: TRBJ1-1
DNA: TGTGCCAGCCGGACTTACGGGACGGTCACTGAAGCTTTCTTT
CDR3: CASRTYGTVTEAFF

V: TRBV6-5
length: 10
size: .
D: .
J: TRBJ2-5
DNA: TGTGCCAGCGGCAATCGGGCCCAGTACTTC
CDR3: CASGNRAQYF

V: TRBV7-9
length: 18
size: .
D: .
J: TRBJ2-1
DNA: TGTGCCAGCAGACGAGACATAGGACTTGCCGTTTCCTACAATGAGCAGTTCTTC
CDR3: CASRRDIGLAVSYNEQFF

V: TRBV18
length: 12
size: .
D: .
J: TRBJ2-1
DNA: TGTGCCAGCTCACTTCGCGGCAATGAGCAGTTCTTC
CDR3: CASSLRGNEQFF

V: TRBV2
length: 15
size: once
D: .
J: TRBJ1-1
DNA: TGTGCCAGCATCGAGGGATCAGGGATGAACACTGAAGCTTTCTTT
CDR3: CASIEGSGMNTEAFF

V: TRBV5-4
length: 13
size: .
D: TRBD1
J: TRBJ1-4
DNA: TGTGCCAGCAGGGGACAGGGGAGTGAAAAACTGTTTTTT
CDR3: CASRGQGSEKLFF

V: TRBV7-9
length: 15
size: .
D: TRBD1
J: TRBJ2-1
DNA: TGTGCCAGCAGCTTAGGGACAGGGCTCAGGAATGAGCAGTTCTTC
CDR3: CASSLGTGLRNEQFF

V: TRBV5-6
length: 16
size: .
D: .
J: TRBJ2-2
DNA: TGTGCCAGCAGCGGGTGGACTGGTGGCTTCACCGGGGAGCTGTTTTTT
CDR3: CASSGWTGGFTGELFF

V: TRBV7-2
length: 15
size: .
D: TRBD1
J: TRBJ2-6
DNA: TGTGCCAGCAGCCGAGACAGGGCCGGGGCCAACGTCCTGACTTTC
CDR3: CASSRDRAGANVLTF

V: TRBV6-5
length: 15
size: .
D: .
J: TRBJ2-7
DNA: TGTGCCAGCAGTTACTCCCGGGGGTGGCTCTACGAGCAGTACTTC
CDR3: CASSYSRGWLYEQYF

V: TRBV6-5
length: 13
size: .
D: TRBD1
J: TRBJ1-4
DNA: TGTGCCAGTGGAGGGGGCCGACGTGAAAAACTGTTTTTT
CDR3: CASGGGRREKLFF

V: TRBV2
length: 13
size: .
D: TRBD2
J: TRBJ2-5
DNA: TGTGCCAGCAGAGGGACTAGCAGGGAGACCCAGTACTTC
CDR3: CASRGTSRETQYF

V: TRBV5-1
length: 14
size: .
D: .
J: TRBJ2-2
DNA: TGCGCCAGCAGCTTTGGGACTCCTACCGGGGAGCTGTTTTTT
CDR3: CASSFGTPTGELFF

V: TRBV18
length: 15
size: once
D: .
J: TRBJ1-1
DNA: TGTGCCAGCTCACCGGGGCAGGGGTGGGACACTGAAGCTTTCTTT
CDR3: CASSPGQGWDTEAFF

V: TRBV11-2
length: 15
size: .
D: TRBD2
J: TRBJ2-3
DNA: TGTGCCAGCAGCAGCGGGACTAGCTCCTCAGATACGCAGTATTTT
CDR3: CASSSGTSSSDTQYF

V: TRBV9
length: 19
size: once
D: TRBD1
J: TRBJ1-4
DNA: TGTGCCAGCAGCGTGTCTACCGGGACAGGGGGCGTAACTAATGAAAAACTGTTTTTT
CDR3: CASSVSTGTGGVTNEKLFF

V: TRBV9
length: 16
size: .
D: TRBD2
J: TRBJ2-5
DNA: TGTGCCAGCAGCACGGGACTAGCGGGAGTGGGGGAGACCCAGTACTTC
CDR3: CASSTGLAGVGETQYF

V: TRBV5-1
length: 13
size: .
D: .
J: TRBJ2-1
DNA: TGCGCCAGCAGCCCGGGACCAGACAATGAGCAGTTCTTC
CDR3: CASSPGPDNEQFF

V: TRBV6-6
length: 12
size: .
D: TRBD1
J: TRBJ1-1
DNA: TGTGCCAGCAGTCCAGACAGGGCTGAAGCTTTCTTT
CDR3: CASSPDRAEAFF

V: TRBV11-3
length: 15
size: .
D: TRBD1
J: TRBJ1-3
DNA: TGTGCCAGCAGCCCGGGACAGGGTCCTGGAAACACCATATATTTT
CDR3: CASSPGQGPGNTIYF

V: TRBV2
length: 15
size: .
D: .
J: TRBJ2-6
DNA: TGTGCCAGCCCGTCAGGGGAATCTGGGGCCAACGTCCTGACTTTC
CDR3: CASPSGESGANVLTF

V: TRBV27
length: 15
size: .
D: .
J: TRBJ1-4
DNA: TGTGCCAGCAGTCCCGATTTGGGGACTAATGAAAAACTGTTTTTT
CDR3: CASSPDLGTNEKLFF

V: TRBV19
length: 13
size: .
D: TRBD1
J: TRBJ2-3
DNA: TGTGCCAGTTCTACAGGGGGCTCAGATACGCAGTATTTT
CDR3: CASSTGGSDTQYF

V: TRBV5-5
length: 13
size: .
D: .
J: TRBJ2-2
DNA: TGTGCCAGCAGCTTGCTTAACACCGGGGAGCTGTTTTTT
CDR3: CASSLLNTGELFF

V: TRBV6-6
length: 13
size: .
D: TRBD1
J: TRBJ1-2
DNA: TGTGCCAGCAGCGCCCAGGGGGCGCGTGGCTACACCTTC
CDR3: CASSAQGARGYTF

V: TRBV29-1
length: 13
size: .
D: TRBD2
J: TRBJ2-5
DNA: TGCAGCGTTTCTAAGACTAGCGGGGAGACCCAGTACTTC
CDR3: CSVSKTSGETQYF

V: TRBV11-2
length: 11
size: .
D: .
J: TRBJ2-1
DNA: TGTGCCAGCAGCTTAAGTCTAGGGAGGTTCTTC
CDR3: CASSLSLGRFF

V: TRBV28
length: 13
size: .
D: .
J: TRBJ1-2
DNA: TGTGCCAGCAGTTCCCCAGCTAACTATGGCTACACCTTC
CDR3: CASSSPANYGYTF

V: TRBV9
length: 14
size: .
D: TRBD1
J: TRBJ1-3
DNA: TGTGCCAGCAGCGTAGGGGACAGTATCAACACCATATATTTT
CDR3: CASSVGDSINTIYF

V: TRBV7-3
length: 15
size: .
D: TRBD2
J: TRBJ2-2
DNA: TGTGCCAGCAGCTCTAGCGGGGCCGACACCGGGGAGCTGTTTTTT
CDR3: CASSSSGADTGELFF

V: TRBV2
length: 15
size: .
D: TRBD2
J: TRBJ2-3
DNA: TGCGCCAGGACCTTAGCGGGAGAAGGAACAGATACGCAGTATTTT
CDR3: CARTLAGEGTDTQYF

V: TRBV27
length: 13
size: .
D: .
J: TRBJ2-2
DNA: TGTGCCAGCTACCAGCGGGTAACCGGGGAGCTGTTTTTT
CDR3: CASYQRVTGELFF

V: TRBV6-1
length: 16
size: .
D: TRBD2
J: TRBJ2-5
DNA: TGTGCCAGCAGTGAAACCTTGGGACTAGCAGAAGAGACCCAGTACTTC
CDR3: CASSETLGLAEETQYF

V: TRBV4-1
length: 15
size: .
D: TRBD1
J: TRBJ2-7
DNA: TGCGCCAGCAGCCAAGATGGACAGGGAGACTACGAGCAGTACTTC
CDR3: CASSQDGQGDYEQYF

V: TRBV28
length: 12
size: .
D: .
J: TRBJ2-5
DNA: TGTGCCAGCAGTTTAGAAGTAGAGACCCAGTACTTC
CDR3: CASSLEVETQYF

V: TRBV10-2
length: 14
size: once
D: TRBD1
J: TRBJ1-2
DNA: TGCGCCAGCAGTACAGGGGGCGACTCTCATGGCTACACCTTC
CDR3: CASSTGGDSHGYTF

V: TRBV7-9
length: 15
size: .
D: .
J: TRBJ1-2
DNA: TGTGCCAGCAGCTTAGCGGCAGCAGACAACTATGGCTACACCTTC
CDR3: CASSLAAADNYGYTF

V: TRBV6-5
length: 15
size: few
D: .
J: TRBJ2-1
DNA: TGTGCCAGCAGTTACTCGGAGGGCCCCTACAATGAGCAGTTCTTC
CDR3: CASSYSEGPYNEQFF

V: TRBV27
length: 18
size: .
D: .
J: TRBJ2-2
DNA: TGTGCCAGCAGTTTACTGCAGGGCCTGGACTCGAACACCGGGGAGCTGTTTTTT
CDR3: CASSLLQGLDSNTGELFF

V: TRBV6-5
length: 15
size: .
D: .
J: TRBJ2-6
DNA: TGTGCCAGCAGGTGGGATGCGTCTGGGGCCAACGTCCTGACTTTC
CDR3: CASRWDASGANVLTF

V: TRBV20-1
length: 10
size: .
D: .
J: TRBJ2-5
DNA: TGCAGTGCTAGACGAGAGACCCAGTACTTC
CDR3: CSARRETQYF

V: TRBV6-6
length: 14
size: once
D: TRBD1
J: TRBJ2-3
DNA: TGTGCCCATAAGGGGGCGGTAGGCACAGATACGCAGTATTTT
CDR3: CAHKGAVGTDTQYF

V: TRBV5-4
length: 14
size: .
D: TRBD2
J: TRBJ2-5
DNA: TGTGCCAGCAGCCCCGGAAGCGGGAAAGAGACCCAGTACTTC
CDR3: CASSPGSGKETQYF

V: TRBV5-1
length: 15
size: .
D: .
J: TRBJ1-2
DNA: TGCGCCAGCAGCTTGGGTCAGGCATTGAACTATGGCTACACCTTC
CDR3: CASSLGQALNYGYTF